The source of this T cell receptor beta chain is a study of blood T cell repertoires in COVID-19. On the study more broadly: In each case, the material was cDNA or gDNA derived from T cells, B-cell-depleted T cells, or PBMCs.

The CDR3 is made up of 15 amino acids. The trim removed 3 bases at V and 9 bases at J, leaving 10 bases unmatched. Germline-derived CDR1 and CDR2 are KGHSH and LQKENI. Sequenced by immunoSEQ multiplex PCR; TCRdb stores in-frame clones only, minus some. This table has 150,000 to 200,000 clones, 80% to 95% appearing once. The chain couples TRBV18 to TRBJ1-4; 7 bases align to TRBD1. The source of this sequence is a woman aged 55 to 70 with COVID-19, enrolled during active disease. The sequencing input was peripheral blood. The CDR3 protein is CASSPGTVGTKKLFF. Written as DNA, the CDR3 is TGTGCCAGCTCACCGGGGACAGTGGGTACGAAAAAACTGTTTTTT.